This paragraph covers one T cell receptor (beta chain) sequence. This clone's antigen is unknown. One base away there is no much larger clone; base qualities are not given. Whole blood was collected in K2EDTA tubes by collaborating institutions according to the institutions' own protocols. For TCRbeta analysis, collaborators shipped samples as frozen whole blood, isolated PBMCs, or DNA extracted from either of those sample types. Trimming costs V 4 bases and J 3 bases, and their ends lie 17 bases apart. Measured from the cysteine to the phenylalanine, the CDR3 is 15 residues long. The CDR3 DNA has 45 bases and is translated from base 1. According to the germline V gene, CDR1 reads SGHRS and CDR2 reads YFSETQ. The sample is drawn from a study of blood T cell repertoires in COVID-19 (dated by TCRdb to about 2020). Concerning the study at large: Collaborator samples came from the United States, Italy and Spain and covered acute and convalescent phases of COVID-19. A de-identified subject ID, COVID-19 status, age in years and sex were almost always included in the sample metadata. Where available, HLA class I and class II types were taken from metadata supplied by the sample provider and were not determined by assay-based typing. Samples were obtained from the ongoing ImmuneRACE study (first 160 participants) and from approximately 1,200 subjects provided by 6 global collaborators. The repertoires were made available in a free public database intended to serve as a resource for research on the immune response to SARS-CoV-2. Subjects who had been exposed to COVID-19, were actively infected with it, or had recovered from it provided the deeply sampled blood TCRbeta repertoires that made up the dataset. The material from the prospective study consisted of cDNA or gDNA derived from T cells, B-cell-depleted T cells, or PBMCs.

The investigation overall reported the following: Clinical and demographic metadata were provided uncurated, with the amount varying by source and participant.

TCRbeta CDR3 regions were amplified from genomic DNA by means of the immunoSEQ Assay, a bias-controlled multiplex PCR. The authors' pipeline ran thus. Nucleated cell counts per sample were estimated from amplification of reference gene primers within the assay. Sequence reads were collapsed and filtered to measure the absolute abundance of every unique TCRbeta CDR3 rearrangement. Productive Simpson clonality was computed per sample as the square root of Simpson's diversity index over productive rearrangements. TCRdb carries this immuneACCESS record with in-frame sequences only. Its versions omit some clonotypes, under half of them owing to an unresolved V gene in the studies checked, with the rest unexplained. Clone size and V and J calls were adopted from that table, with D and trimming inferred from the DNA. The table for this sample lists about 170,000 clones; approximately 89% of them were counted only once. The biggest ten clones account for more than 3% of the sample.

This clonotype originated in a man between 65 and 85 years old with acute or convalescent COVID-19. The material sequenced was peripheral blood. This sequence uses TRBV5-1 and TRBJ2-7; the D segment cannot be called with confidence. The CDR3 region reads CASSKRGANNYEQYF. The DNA sequence is as follows: TGCGCCAGCAGCAAAAGAGGCGCCAACAACTACGAGCAGTACTTC. With the rest looked up from the reference TRBV5-1 and TRBJ2-7 genes rather than sequenced, the full variable domain is KAGVTQTPRYLIKTRGQQVTLSCSPISGHRSVSWYQQTPGQGLQFLFEYFSETQRNKGNFPGRFSGRQFSNSRSEMNVSTLELGDSALYLCASSKRGANNYEQYFGPGTRLTVT.